This is a list of T cell receptor beta chains from one sample in a study of cytomegalovirus exposure and HLA in healthy donors. Data came from immunoSEQ multiplex PCR; TCRdb stores just in-frame clones and leaves some out. Of 170,000 or so clones in the sample, over 70% were seen once. Sequencing was performed on PBMCs. These receptors all stem from a woman aged 45 to 65 in good health and CMV-seronegative. The CDR3 runs from the conserved cysteine through the conserved F or W. Each record gives: V gene, clone size, J gene, D gene, CDR3 protein, CDR3 DNA. The D gene is left open where the match is weak. The size entry is marked missing in some rows and otherwise reads once, few, many or a size class.

>TRBV5-1|NA|TRBJ1-4|TRBD1
CASSYKKQGELFF
TGCGCCAGCAGCTACAAAAAACAGGGGGAACTGTTTTTT
>TRBV14|NA|TRBJ2-4|NA
CASSLLDGGNIQYF
TGTGCCAGCAGTCTTTTGGACGGGGGAAACATTCAGTACTTC
>TRBV19|few|TRBJ2-3|NA
CASSMTGLNTDTQYF
TGTGCCAGTAGTATGACAGGTCTGAACACAGATACGCAGTATTTT
>TRBV5-4|NA|TRBJ1-2|NA
CASSNPQGNYGYTF
TGTGCCAGCAGCAACCCTCAGGGTAACTATGGCTACACCTTC
>TRBV10-1|NA|TRBJ2-7|TRBD2
CASSLFRSGSFHEQYF
TGCGCCAGCAGTTTGTTTCGTAGCGGGAGTTTCCACGAGCAGTACTTC
>TRBV10-3|NA|TRBJ2-7|NA
CAISDEVGGAAYEQYF
TGTGCCATCAGTGACGAGGTAGGAGGGGCAGCCTACGAGCAGTACTTC
>TRBV11-2|NA|TRBJ2-7|TRBD1
CASSTDRDYEQYF
TGTGCCAGCAGCACCGACAGGGACTACGAGCAGTACTTC
>TRBV5-1|NA|TRBJ2-3|TRBD1
CASSLGTGGTTDTQYF
TGCGCCAGCAGCTTAGGGACAGGGGGAACCACAGATACGCAGTATTTT
>TRBV28|NA|TRBJ2-3|TRBD1
CASSRTGADTDTQYF
TGTGCCAGCAGCCGGACAGGGGCAGATACAGATACGCAGTATTTT
>TRBV4-1|NA|TRBJ2-2|TRBD1
CASSPWTGVNTGELFF
TGCGCCAGCAGCCCTTGGACAGGGGTGAACACCGGGGAGCTGTTTTTT
>TRBV11-2|NA|TRBJ1-2|TRBD1
CASSSPRGSYGYTF
TGTGCCAGCAGCTCCCCCAGGGGGTCCTATGGCTACACCTTC
>TRBV30|NA|TRBJ2-1|TRBD2
CAWTRLAGLSYNEQFF
TGTGCCTGGACGCGACTAGCGGGGTTATCCTACAATGAGCAGTTCTTC
>TRBV2|NA|TRBJ1-1|NA
CASIFRQPSTEAFF
TGTGCCAGCATTTTCAGGCAGCCGAGCACTGAAGCTTTCTTT
>TRBV30|NA|TRBJ2-1|NA
CAWSLKQQGYNEQFF
TGTGCCTGGAGTCTAAAGCAACAGGGCTACAATGAGCAGTTCTTC
>TRBV2|NA|TRBJ2-3|NA
CASSRTGNTDTQYF
TGTGCCAGCAGCCGGACTGGAAACACAGATACGCAGTATTTT
>TRBV21-1|NA|TRBJ1-3|NA
CASSPVSSYGNNTIYF
TGTGCCAGCAGCCCTGTATCCTCATACGGGAACAACACCATATATTTT
>TRBV19|NA|TRBJ1-1|TRBD1
CASREGGVTEAFF
TGTGCCAGCAGAGAAGGGGGCGTGACTGAAGCTTTCTTT
>TRBV6-1|NA|TRBJ2-5|TRBD2
CASSDLADQETQYF
TGTGCCAGCAGTGATCTAGCGGACCAAGAGACCCAGTACTTC
>TRBV5-1|NA|TRBJ2-1|TRBD1
CASSKGTGTYNEQFF
TGCGCCAGCAGCAAAGGGACAGGGACCTACAATGAGCAGTTCTTC
>TRBV25-1|NA|TRBJ2-5|TRBD1
CASSDTRTGPQETQYF
TGTGCCAGCAGTGATACACGGACAGGGCCTCAAGAGACCCAGTACTTC
>TRBV11-3|NA|TRBJ2-5|TRBD2
CASSLSSGTQGTQYF
TGTGCCAGCAGCTTGTCTAGCGGAACGCAAGGGACCCAGTACTTC
>TRBV10-1|NA|TRBJ2-1|TRBD2
CASSDGGGSSYNEQFF
TGCGCCAGCAGTGATGGGGGGGGGAGCTCCTACAATGAGCAGTTCTTC
>TRBV11-3|NA|TRBJ2-7|TRBD2
CASSLRPKRGAF
TGTGCCAGCAGCTTACGGCCCAAGCGGGGGGCCTTC
>TRBV5-4|NA|TRBJ1-2|NA
CASSFTGLDYGYTF
TGTGCCAGCAGCTTTACAGGGCTAGACTATGGCTACACCTTC
>TRBV28|few|TRBJ2-5|NA
CASSLGRGGRETQYF
TGTGCCAGCAGTTTGGGCCGCGGGGGCCGGGAGACCCAGTACTTC
>TRBV18|NA|TRBJ2-3|NA
CASSPVGGSHTDTQYF
TGTGCCAGCTCACCAGTTGGGGGGTCACACACAGATACGCAGTATTTT
>TRBV6-5|once|TRBJ1-2|NA
CASSYERHGSYTF
TGTGCCAGCAGTTACGAAAGACATGGTAGCTACACCTTC
>TRBV2|NA|TRBJ2-1|TRBD2
CASSEQWTSGGGQFF
TGTGCCAGCAGCGAACAATGGACTAGCGGGGGTGGGCAGTTCTTC
>TRBV18|NA|TRBJ2-5|TRBD1
CASSRGQGVQETQYF
TGTGCCAGCTCACGGGGACAGGGGGTCCAAGAGACCCAGTACTTC
>TRBV10-3|NA|TRBJ2-7|TRBD1
CAISLGRDRYYEQYF
TGTGCCATCAGTCTGGGCCGGGACAGATACTACGAGCAGTACTTC
>TRBV5-1|NA|TRBJ2-5|TRBD2
CASSLGASGGFQETQYF
TGCGCCAGCAGCTTGGGGGCGAGCGGGGGCTTTCAGGAGACCCAGTACTTC
>TRBV6-6|NA|TRBJ1-5|TRBD1
CASNRGGNQPQHF
TGTGCCAGCAACAGGGGAGGCAATCAGCCCCAGCATTTT
>TRBV15|NA|TRBJ2-7|TRBD2
CATSSSLGTSWYEQYF
TGTGCCACCAGCAGCTCGTTGGGGACTAGCTGGTACGAGCAGTACTTC
>TRBV4-2|NA|TRBJ1-4|TRBD1
CASSQEGQGNEKLFF
TGTGCCAGCAGCCAAGAGGGACAGGGAAATGAAAAACTGTTTTTT
>TRBV18|NA|TRBJ1-1|NA
CASSPLMGGRSTEAFF
TGTGCCAGCTCACCACTTATGGGGGGGCGTTCCACTGAAGCTTTCTTT
>TRBV15|NA|TRBJ2-1|NA
CATSLYSDNEQFF
TGTGCCACCAGCCTATACTCCGACAATGAGCAGTTCTTC
>TRBV30|NA|TRBJ1-1|NA
CAWMPGLNTEAFF
TGTGCCTGGATGCCGGGGTTGAACACTGAAGCTTTCTTT
>TRBV28|NA|TRBJ2-7|NA
CASSLLAGLKEQYF
TGTGCCAGCAGTTTACTGGCGGGCCTCAAAGAGCAGTACTTC
>TRBV27|NA|TRBJ2-1|NA
CASSLFSMSSYNEQFF
TGTGCCAGCAGTTTATTCTCCATGAGCTCCTACAATGAGCAGTTCTTC
>TRBV18|NA|TRBJ1-4|TRBD1
CASSPRTGAGEKLFF
TGTGCCAGCTCACCACGGACAGGGGCGGGTGAAAAACTGTTTTTT
>TRBV28|NA|TRBJ2-2|TRBD1
CASSPGQGKDTGELFF
TGTGCCAGCAGTCCAGGACAGGGGAAAGACACCGGGGAGCTGTTTTTT
>TRBV5-4|few|TRBJ2-7|NA
CASSFPGSNYEQYF
TGTGCCAGCAGCTTCCCCGGGAGCAATTACGAGCAGTACTTC